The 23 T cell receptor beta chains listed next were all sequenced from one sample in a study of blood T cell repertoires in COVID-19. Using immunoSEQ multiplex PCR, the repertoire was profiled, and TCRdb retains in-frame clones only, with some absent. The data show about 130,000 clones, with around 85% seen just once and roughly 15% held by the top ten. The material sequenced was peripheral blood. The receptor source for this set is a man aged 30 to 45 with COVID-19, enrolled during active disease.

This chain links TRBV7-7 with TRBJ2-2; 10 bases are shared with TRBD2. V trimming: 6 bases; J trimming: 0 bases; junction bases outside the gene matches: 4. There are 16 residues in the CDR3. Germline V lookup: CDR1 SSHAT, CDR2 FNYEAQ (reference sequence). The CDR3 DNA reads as TGTGCCAGCAGTCCACTAGCGGGGTCGAACACCGGGGAGCTGTTTTTT. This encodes CASSPLAGSNTGELFF.

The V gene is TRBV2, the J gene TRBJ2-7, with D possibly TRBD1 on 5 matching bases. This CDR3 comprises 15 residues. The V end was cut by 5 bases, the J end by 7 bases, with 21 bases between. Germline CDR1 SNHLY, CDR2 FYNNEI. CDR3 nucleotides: TGTGCCAGCAGTTCTGACAGCCCCAAATTTGGGGAGCAGTACTTC. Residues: CASSSDSPKFGEQYF.

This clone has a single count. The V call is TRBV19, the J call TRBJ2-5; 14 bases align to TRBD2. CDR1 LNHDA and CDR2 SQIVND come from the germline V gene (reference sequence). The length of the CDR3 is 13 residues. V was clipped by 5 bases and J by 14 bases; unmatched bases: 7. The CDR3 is CASSGLAGGPNYF. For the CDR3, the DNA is TGTGCCAGTAGTGGACTAGCGGGGGGACCAAATTACTTC.

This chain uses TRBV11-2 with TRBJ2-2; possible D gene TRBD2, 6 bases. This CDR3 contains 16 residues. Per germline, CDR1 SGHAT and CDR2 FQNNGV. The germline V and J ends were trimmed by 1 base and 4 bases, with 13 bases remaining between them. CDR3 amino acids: CASSLGGVPGTGELFF. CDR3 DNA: TGTGCCAGCAGCTTAGGGGGGGTACCGGGCACCGGGGAGCTGTTTTTT.

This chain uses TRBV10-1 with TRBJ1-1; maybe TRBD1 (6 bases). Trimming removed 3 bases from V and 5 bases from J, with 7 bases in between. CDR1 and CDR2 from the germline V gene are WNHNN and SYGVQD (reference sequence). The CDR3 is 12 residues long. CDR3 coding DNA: TGCGCCAGCAGTGATGACAGGACTGAAGCTTTCTTT. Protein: CASSDDRTEAFF.

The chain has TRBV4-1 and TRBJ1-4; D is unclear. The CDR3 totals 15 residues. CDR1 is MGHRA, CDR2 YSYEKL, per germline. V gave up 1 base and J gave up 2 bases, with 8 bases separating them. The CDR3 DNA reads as TGCGCCAGCAGCCAAGTAATACTGACTAATGAAAAACTGTTTTTT. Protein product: CASSQVILTNEKLFF.

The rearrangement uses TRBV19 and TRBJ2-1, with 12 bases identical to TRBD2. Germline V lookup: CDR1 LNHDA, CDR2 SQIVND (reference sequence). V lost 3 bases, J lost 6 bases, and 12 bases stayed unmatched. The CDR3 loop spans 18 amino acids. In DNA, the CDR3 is TGTGCCAGTAGTATTCTCGGACGACTAGCGGGAGTTCGCAATGAGCAGTTCTTC. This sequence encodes CASSILGRLAGVRNEQFF.

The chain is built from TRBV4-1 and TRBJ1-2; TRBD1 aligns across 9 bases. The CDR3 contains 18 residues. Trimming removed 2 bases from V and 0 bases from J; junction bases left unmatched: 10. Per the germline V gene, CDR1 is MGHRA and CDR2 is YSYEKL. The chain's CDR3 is CASSQTRDRDRSNYGYTF. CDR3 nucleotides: TGCGCCAGCAGCCAAACCCGGGACAGGGATCGATCTAACTATGGCTACACCTTC.

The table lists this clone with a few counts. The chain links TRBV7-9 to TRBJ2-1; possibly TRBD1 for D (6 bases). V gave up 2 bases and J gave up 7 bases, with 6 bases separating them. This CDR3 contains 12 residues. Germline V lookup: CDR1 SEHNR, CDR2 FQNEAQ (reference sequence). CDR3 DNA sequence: TGTGCCAGCAGCTTACAGGGGAATGAGCAGTTCTTC. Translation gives CASSLQGNEQFF. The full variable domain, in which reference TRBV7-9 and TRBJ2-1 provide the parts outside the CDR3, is DTGVSQNPRHKITKRGQNVTFRCDPISEHNRLYWYRQTLGQGPEFLTYFQNEAQLEKSRLLSDRFSAERPKGSFSTLEIQRTEQGDSAMYLCASSLQGNEQFFGPGTRLTVL.

Here the CDR3 reads CASSPTGTGNTIYF. CDR3 nucleotides: TGTGCCAGCAGCCCGACAGGGACTGGAAACACCATATATTTT. The V call is TRBV5-4, the J call TRBJ1-3; TRBD1 aligns across 7 bases. V shed 4 bases, J shed 2 bases, and the junction held 3 bases outside the gene matches. The CDR3 spans 14 residues. The germline V gene has CDR1 SGHNT and CDR2 YYREEE (reference sequence).

CDR3 bases: TGTGCCAGCAGCCCGACATACTCTAACAATGAGCAGTTCTTC. Protein product: CASSPTYSNNEQFF. The chain joins TRBV7-9 to TRBJ2-1; D not certain. Looked up from germline, CDR1 is SEHNR and CDR2 is FQNEAQ (reference sequence). Trimming left V 5 bases short and J 5 bases short, with 13 bases between. The CDR3 totals 14 residues.

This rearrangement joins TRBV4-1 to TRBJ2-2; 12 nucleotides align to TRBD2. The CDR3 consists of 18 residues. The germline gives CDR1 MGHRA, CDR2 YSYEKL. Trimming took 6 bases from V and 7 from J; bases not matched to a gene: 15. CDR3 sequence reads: CASSPLTSGRGRDGELFF. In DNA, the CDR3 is TGCGCCAGCAGTCCTCTGACTAGCGGGAGAGGGAGGGACGGGGAGCTGTTTTTT.

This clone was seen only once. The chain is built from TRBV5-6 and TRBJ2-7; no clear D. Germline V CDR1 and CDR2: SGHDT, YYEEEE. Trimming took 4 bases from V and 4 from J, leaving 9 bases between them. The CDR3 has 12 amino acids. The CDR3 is CASSRHSYEQYF. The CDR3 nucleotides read TGTGCCAGCAGCCGACACAGTTACGAGCAGTACTTC. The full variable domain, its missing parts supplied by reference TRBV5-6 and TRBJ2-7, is DAGVTQSPTHLIKTRGQQVTLRCSPKSGHDTVSWYQQALGQGPQFIFQYYEEEERQRGNFPDRFSGHQFPNYSSELNVNALLLGDSALYLCASSRHSYEQYFGPGTRLTVT.

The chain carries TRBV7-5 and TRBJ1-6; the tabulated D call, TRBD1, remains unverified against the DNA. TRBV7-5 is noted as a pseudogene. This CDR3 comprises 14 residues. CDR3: CVRSLGGEGSPLHF. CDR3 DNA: TGTGTCAGAAGCTTAGGGGGCGAAGGGTCACCCCTCCACTTT.

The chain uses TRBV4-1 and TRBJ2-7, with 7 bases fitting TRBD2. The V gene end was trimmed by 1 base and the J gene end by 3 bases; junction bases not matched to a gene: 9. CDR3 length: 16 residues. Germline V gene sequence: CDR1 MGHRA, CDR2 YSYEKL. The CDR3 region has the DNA TGCGCCAGCAGCCAAGGCGGAGCGGGAACCGTCTACGAGCAGTACTTC. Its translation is CASSQGGAGTVYEQYF.

In DNA, the CDR3 is TGTGCCAGCAGCCCCGGGACTAGCGGGAGGGAACTTTACAATGAGCAGTTCTTC. Its protein is CASSPGTSGRELYNEQFF. J is TRBJ2-1 and V is TRBV7-9; 16 bases are shared with TRBD2. V lost 5 bases, J lost 4 bases, and 8 bases stayed unmatched. The CDR3 has 18 residues. In germline, CDR1 is SEHNR, CDR2 FQNEAQ (reference sequence). Supplemented by reference TRBV7-9 and TRBJ2-1, the full variable domain reads DTGVSQNPRHKITKRGQNVTFRCDPISEHNRLYWYRQTLGQGPEFLTYFQNEAQLEKSRLLSDRFSAERPKGSFSTLEIQRTEQGDSAMYLCASSPGTSGRELYNEQFFGPGTRLTVL.

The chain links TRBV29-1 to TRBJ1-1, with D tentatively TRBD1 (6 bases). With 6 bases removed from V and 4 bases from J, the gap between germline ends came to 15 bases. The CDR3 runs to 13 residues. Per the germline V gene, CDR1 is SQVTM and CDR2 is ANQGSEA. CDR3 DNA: TGCAGCGTGGCAGGGGTTGGGGGCACTGAAGCTTTCTTT. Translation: CSVAGVGGTEAFF.

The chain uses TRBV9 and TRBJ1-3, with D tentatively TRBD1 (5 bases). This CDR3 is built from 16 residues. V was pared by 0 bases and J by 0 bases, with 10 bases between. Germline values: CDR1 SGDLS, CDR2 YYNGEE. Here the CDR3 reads CASSVGGEPSGNTIYF. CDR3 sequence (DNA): TGTGCCAGCAGCGTAGGGGGGGAACCCTCTGGAAACACCATATATTTT.

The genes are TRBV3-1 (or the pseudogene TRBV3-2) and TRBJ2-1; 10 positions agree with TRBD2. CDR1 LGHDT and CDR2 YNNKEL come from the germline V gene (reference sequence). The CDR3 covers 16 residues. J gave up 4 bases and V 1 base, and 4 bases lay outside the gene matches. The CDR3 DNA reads TGTGCCAGCAGCCAAGTAGCGGGAGGCAGGTACAATGAGCAGTTCTTC. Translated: CASSQVAGGRYNEQFF.

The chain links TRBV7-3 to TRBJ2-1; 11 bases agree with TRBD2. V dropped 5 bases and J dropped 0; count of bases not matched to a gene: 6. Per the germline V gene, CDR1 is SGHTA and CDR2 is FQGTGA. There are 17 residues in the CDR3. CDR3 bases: TGTGCCAGCAGCACTAGCGGGAGCGGTTTCTCCTACAATGAGCAGTTCTTC. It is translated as CASSTSGSGFSYNEQFF.

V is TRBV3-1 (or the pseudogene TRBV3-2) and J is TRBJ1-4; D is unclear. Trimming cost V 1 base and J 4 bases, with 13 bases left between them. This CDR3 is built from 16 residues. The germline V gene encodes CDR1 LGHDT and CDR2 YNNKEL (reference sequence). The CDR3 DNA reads TGTGCCAGCAGCCAAGGCTTCGGTAGAAGTAATGAAAAACTGTTTTTT. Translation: CASSQGFGRSNEKLFF.

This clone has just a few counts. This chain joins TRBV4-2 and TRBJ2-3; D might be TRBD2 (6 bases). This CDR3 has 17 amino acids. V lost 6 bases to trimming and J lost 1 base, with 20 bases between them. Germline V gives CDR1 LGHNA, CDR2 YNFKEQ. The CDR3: CASSLNGRSLGTDTQYF. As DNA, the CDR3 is TGTGCCAGCAGTCTAAACGGGAGAAGCTTGGGCACAGATACGCAGTATTTT.

In DNA, the CDR3 is TGTGCCAGCAGTTTATTTCCGACTAGCGGGAGGGCCGGGGAGCTGTTTTTT. Encoded protein: CASSLFPTSGRAGELFF. This chain uses TRBV28 with TRBJ2-2; 14 bases align to TRBD2. The length of the CDR3 is 17 residues. Germline lookup yields CDR1 MDHEN and CDR2 SYDVKM. J was trimmed by 6 bases and V by 1 base; bases with no gene match: 4.